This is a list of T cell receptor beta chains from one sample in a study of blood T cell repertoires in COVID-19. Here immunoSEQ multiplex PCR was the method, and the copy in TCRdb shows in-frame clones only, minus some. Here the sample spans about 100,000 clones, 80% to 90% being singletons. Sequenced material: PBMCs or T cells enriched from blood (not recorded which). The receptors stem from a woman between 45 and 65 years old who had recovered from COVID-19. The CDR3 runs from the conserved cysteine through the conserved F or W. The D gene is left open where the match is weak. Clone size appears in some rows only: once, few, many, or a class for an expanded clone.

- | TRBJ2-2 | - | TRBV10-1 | TGCGCCAGCACCGGACTACCGGGCGGGGAGCTGTTTTTT | CASTGLPGGELFF
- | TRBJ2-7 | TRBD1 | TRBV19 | TGTGCCAGTAGCACAACCTCCGGGACAGGGCTCTACGAGCAGTACTTC | CASSTTSGTGLYEQYF
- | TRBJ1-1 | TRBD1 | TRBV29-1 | TGCAGCGTTGGGACAGGAGCCACTGAAGCTTTCTTT | CSVGTGATEAFF
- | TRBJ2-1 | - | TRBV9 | TGTGCCAGCAGCGTAGTCGGCGGGGCATACAATGAGCAGTTCTTC | CASSVVGGAYNEQFF
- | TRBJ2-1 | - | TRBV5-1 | TGCGCCAGCAGCTTGGTTGGGCGGGGCTTTAATGAGCAGTTCTTC | CASSLVGRGFNEQFF
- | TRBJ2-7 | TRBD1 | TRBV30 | TGTGCCTCTCGGACAGGGCGGTGGGGAGAGCAGTACTTC | CASRTGRWGEQYF
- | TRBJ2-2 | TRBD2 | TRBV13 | TGTGCCAGCAGCTTTCTGGGCGGGGGAAACACCGGGGAGCTGTTTTTT | CASSFLGGGNTGELFF
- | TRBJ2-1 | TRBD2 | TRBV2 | TGTGCCAGCAGACTACTAGCGGAAGCCTACAATGAGCAGTTCTTC | CASRLLAEAYNEQFF
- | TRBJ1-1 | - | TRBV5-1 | TGCGCCAGCAGCTTGGCTGGGCAGTCTTCAGGGGCTGAAGCTTTCTTT | CASSLAGQSSGAEAFF
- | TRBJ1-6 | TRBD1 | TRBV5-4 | TGTGCCAGCACGGGGGACAGGGCCAGATCACCCCTCCACTTT | CASTGDRARSPLHF
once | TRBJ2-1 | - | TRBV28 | TGTGCCAGCAGTTTAGGCACGTTAGGTGGGAGGCTGGGTGCCTACAATGAGCAGTTCTTC | CASSLGTLGGRLGAYNEQFF
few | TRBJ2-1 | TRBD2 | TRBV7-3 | TGTGCCAGCAGCCCGAGCGGGAGTCCCTACAATGAGCAGTTCTTC | CASSPSGSPYNEQFF
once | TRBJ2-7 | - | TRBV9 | TGTGCCAGCAGCCCTGAGGGTTTCTACGAGCAGTACTTC | CASSPEGFYEQYF
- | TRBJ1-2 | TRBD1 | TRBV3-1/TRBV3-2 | TGTGCCAGCAGCCAAGGGACAGGGACCCGCTACACCTTC | CASSQGTGTRYTF
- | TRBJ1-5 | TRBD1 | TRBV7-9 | TGTGCCAGCAGCTTCGACAGGGGAAAACAGCCCCAGCATTTT | CASSFDRGKQPQHF
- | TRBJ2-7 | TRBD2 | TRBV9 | TGTGCCAGCAGCGTAGCACCGGGAGGGAGCCTCGACGAGCAGTACTTC | CASSVAPGGSLDEQYF